Listed here is a single TCR beta chain. This clonotype was seen more than once but under ten times. Its antigen remains unidentified. No conserved phenylalanine or tryptophan is present at the end of the CDR3, so a read error is the likely explanation. The data were taken from a study of tumor and adjacent non-tumor tissue in lung cancer (dated by TCRdb to the late 2010s). In terms of the full investigation: Patients with adenocarcinoma (around 13), squamous cell carcinoma (2) and small cell lung cancer (1) were included in the cohort. Ages among the roughly 15 patients ranged from about 30 to 76 years, there were around 10 men and 5 women, and disease was at TNM stage I to III. Sequencing generated a total of 130,000,000 or so productive TCRbeta reads, averaging roughly 4.2 million reads per sample. The study compared bulk TCRbeta repertoires between lung tumor tissue and matched distant non-tumor lung tissue from over twelve lung cancer patients. More than 25 paired specimens, one tumor and one normal lung sample per patient, were profiled by TCRbeta CDR3 sequencing.

Bulk unsorted tissue served as the source for RNA extraction, and RNA quality was assessed using a NanoDrop ND-1000 and an Agilent 2100. Newly diagnosed lung cancer patients without prior chemotherapy who had been admitted for thoracic surgery in China between August and November 2014 were enrolled as donors. Anyone who had undergone radiotherapy or chemotherapy before, or who had another cancer at the same time, was left out of the study. Surgical tissue pieces of about 1-2.3 cm3 were preserved in RNAlater solution and were kept at -80 degrees C until use. V trim: 6 bases; J trim: 5 bases; unmatched bases: 4. CDR1 and CDR2 were assigned from the germline V gene as SQVTM and ANQGSEA. The CDR3 has 11 amino acids, counting both end residues. Kept here is only the CDR3 DNA, which spans 33 bases and is read in frame from base 1. The library was generated by multiplex PCR. The listed sequencing device is Illumina HiSeq 2500. TCRbeta libraries were built by three rounds of nested PCR using primers (Table S4), following protocols modified from ARM-PCR. Before sequencing, PCR products of 200-500 bp were excised from the gel and purified with the QIAquick gel extraction kit. The paper's processing steps were these. Trimmomatic was used to clean the reads, FLASH was used to merge the reads into complete CDR3 sequences, and MiTCR was used to assign the reads to V(D)J germline segments. Clonal diversity was calculated as the inverse Simpson's index using VDJtools. A read counted as productive if the sequence was in-frame and lacked a premature stop codon. TCRdb passed the public sequencing reads through fastp at Q25 and MiXCR, retaining productive beta sequences. When rows share a CDR3 protein, they turn into one entry using the most common DNA and genes. The V and J calls shown here were made by TCRdb, not taken from the authors' results. The sample profile shows 130,000 or so distinct CDR3 sequences; about 66% of them were found once. Roughly 13% of the sample goes to the ten largest clones.

The research as a whole found: The cohort had only about 16 patients, and the authors noted that larger samples and more detailed clinical data are needed. Neither the sequencing platform nor unique molecular identifiers are named or mentioned anywhere in the methods. Because peripheral blood was not sequenced, the blood TCRbeta repertoires of the lung cancer patients in the study went unexamined. The top 100 clones made up a significantly larger cumulative share of the repertoire in normal lung than in tumor tissue. Significantly higher TCR diversity (inverse Simpson) was observed in tumor tissue than in normal lung tissue (approximately 400 vs 170, P = 0.0075, Mann-Whitney U test). TCR diversity was significantly higher in younger patients, and greater tumor TCR diversity was associated with shorter overall survival and shorter disease-free survival.

The receptor comes from a man in his thirties or forties with non-small cell lung cancer. Sequences were obtained from lung tumor tissue. This chain is built from TRBV29-1 and TRBJ2-7; 7 junctional bases match TRBD2. The CDR3 is CSVGEGHEQYL. In nucleotide form, the sequence is TGCAGCGTGGGGGAGGGGCACGAGCAGTACTTA.